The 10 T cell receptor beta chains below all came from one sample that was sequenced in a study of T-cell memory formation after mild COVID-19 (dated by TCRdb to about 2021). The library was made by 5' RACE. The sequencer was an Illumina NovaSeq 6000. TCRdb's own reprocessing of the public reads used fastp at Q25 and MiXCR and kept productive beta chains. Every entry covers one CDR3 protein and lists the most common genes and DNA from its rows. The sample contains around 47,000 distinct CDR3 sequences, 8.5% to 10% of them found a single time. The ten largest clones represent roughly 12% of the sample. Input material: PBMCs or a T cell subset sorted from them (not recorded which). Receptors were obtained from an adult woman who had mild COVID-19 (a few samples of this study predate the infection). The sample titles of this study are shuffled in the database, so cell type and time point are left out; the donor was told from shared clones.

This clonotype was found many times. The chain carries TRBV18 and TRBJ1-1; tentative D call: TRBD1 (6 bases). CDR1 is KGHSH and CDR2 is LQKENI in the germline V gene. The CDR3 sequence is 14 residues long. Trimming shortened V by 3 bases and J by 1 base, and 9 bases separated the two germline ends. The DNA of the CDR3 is TGTGCCAGCTCACCCGGGACAAAGAACACTGAAGCTTTCTTT. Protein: CASSPGTKNTEAFF.

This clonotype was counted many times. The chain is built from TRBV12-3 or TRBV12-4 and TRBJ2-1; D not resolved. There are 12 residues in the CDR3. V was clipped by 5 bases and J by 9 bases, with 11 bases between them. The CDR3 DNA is TGTGCCAGCAGTCTCACCCGGGTTGAGCAGTTCTTC. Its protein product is CASSLTRVEQFF.

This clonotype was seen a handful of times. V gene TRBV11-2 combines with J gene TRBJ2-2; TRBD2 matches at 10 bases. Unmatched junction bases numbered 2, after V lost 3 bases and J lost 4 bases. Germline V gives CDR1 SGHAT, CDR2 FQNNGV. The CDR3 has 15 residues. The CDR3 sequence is CASSFLAGGTGELFF. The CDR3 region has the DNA TGTGCCAGCAGCTTTTTAGCGGGGGGCACCGGGGAGCTGTTTTTT.

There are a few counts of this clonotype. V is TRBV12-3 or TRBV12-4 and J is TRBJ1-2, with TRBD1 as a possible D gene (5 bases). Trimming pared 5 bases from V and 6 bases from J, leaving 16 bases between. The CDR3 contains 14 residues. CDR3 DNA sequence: TGTGCCAGCAGTCTCAGACGGGGAGGGGATGGCTACACCTTC. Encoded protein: CASSLRRGGDGYTF.

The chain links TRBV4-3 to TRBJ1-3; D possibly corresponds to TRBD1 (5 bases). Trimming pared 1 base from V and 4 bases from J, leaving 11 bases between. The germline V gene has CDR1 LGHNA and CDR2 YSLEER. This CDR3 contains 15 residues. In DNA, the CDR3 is TGCGCCAGCAGCCAAGCCGGGGGGTCGGGAAACACCATATATTTT. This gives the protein CASSQAGGSGNTIYF.

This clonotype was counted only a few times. CDR3: CASSYQSQYQPQHF. Written as DNA, the CDR3 is TGTGCCAGCAGCTATCAGAGCCAATATCAGCCCCAGCATTTT. V and J are TRBV7-8 and TRBJ1-5; the D is unclear. V was trimmed by 4 bases and J by 5 bases, leaving 12 bases between them. The CDR3 length is 14 residues. Germline V gene lookup returns CDR1 SGHVS and CDR2 FQNEAQ. The full variable domain, in which reference TRBV7-8 and TRBJ1-5 provide the parts outside the CDR3, is GAGVSQSPRYKVAKRGQDVALRCDPISGHVSLFWYQQALGQGPEFLTYFQNEAQLDKSGLPSDRFFAERPEGSVSTLKIQRTQQEDSAVYLCASSYQSQYQPQHFGDGTRLSIL.

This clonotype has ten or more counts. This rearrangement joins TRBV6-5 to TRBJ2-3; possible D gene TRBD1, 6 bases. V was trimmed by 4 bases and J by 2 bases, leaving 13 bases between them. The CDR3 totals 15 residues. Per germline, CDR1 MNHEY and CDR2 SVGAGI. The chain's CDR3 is CASSSRNRATDTQYF. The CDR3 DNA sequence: TGTGCCAGCAGTTCCCGGAACAGGGCCACAGATACGCAGTATTTT.

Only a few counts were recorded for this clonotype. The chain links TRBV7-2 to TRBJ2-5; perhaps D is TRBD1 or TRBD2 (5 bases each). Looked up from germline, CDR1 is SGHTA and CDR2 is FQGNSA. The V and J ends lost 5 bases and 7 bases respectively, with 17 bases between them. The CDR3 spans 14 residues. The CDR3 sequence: CASSPGTGLVTQYF. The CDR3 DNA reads TGTGCCAGCAGCCCCGGGACGGGGCTCGTGACCCAGTACTTC.

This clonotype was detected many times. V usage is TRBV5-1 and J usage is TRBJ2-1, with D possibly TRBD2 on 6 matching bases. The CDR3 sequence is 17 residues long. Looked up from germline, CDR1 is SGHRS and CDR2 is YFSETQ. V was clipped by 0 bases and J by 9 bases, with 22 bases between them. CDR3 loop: CASSLDGGGAFASEQFF. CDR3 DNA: TGCGCCAGCAGCTTGGATGGGGGAGGAGCGTTTGCGTCTGAGCAGTTCTTC.

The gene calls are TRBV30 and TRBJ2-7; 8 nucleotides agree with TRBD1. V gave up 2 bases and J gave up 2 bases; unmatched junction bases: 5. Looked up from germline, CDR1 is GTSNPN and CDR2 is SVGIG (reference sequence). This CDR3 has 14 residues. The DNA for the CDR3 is TGTGCCTGGAGTAAGAAGGGACAGGCCTACGAGCAGTACTTC. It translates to CAWSKKGQAYEQYF.